The 20 T cell receptor beta chains below were found in one sample sequenced in a study of shared clonotypes between healthy human individuals. The protocol was immunoSEQ multiplex PCR, while the TCRdb copy is restricted to in-frame clones and leaves out a portion. Of 2 million to 2.5 million clones in the sample, just under 95% were seen once. What was sequenced was naive CD4+ T cells from PBMCs. The subset denotes: CD45RA+ positively selected. The receptors here all came from a young man in good health. Some clones in this sample may be carry-over from other donors' samples.

The V call is TRBV7-3, the J call TRBJ2-1; D is perhaps TRBD1 (5 bases). The germline V gene encodes CDR1 SGHTA and CDR2 FQGTGA. Trimming took off 5 bases at V and 1 base at J, with 12 bases between the two ends. There are 15 residues in the CDR3. In DNA form, the CDR3 reads TGTGCCAGCAGCCGGAAAACAGGATCCTACAATGAGCAGTTCTTC. It is translated as CASSRKTGSYNEQFF.

J is TRBJ2-1 and V is TRBV5-1; TRBD2 matches 9 bases. J lost 8 bases, V lost 1 base, and 10 bases had no gene match. Germline CDR1 reads SGHRS; CDR2 reads YFSETQ. The CDR3 covers 16 residues. The CDR3 here is CASSLPRGSGSDEQFF. CDR3 DNA sequence: TGCGCCAGCAGCTTGCCCCGAGGTAGCGGGAGCGATGAGCAGTTCTTC.

The V call is TRBV4-2, the J call TRBJ1-4, with 7 bases fitting TRBD1. CDR3 length equals 15 residues. Germline CDR1 and CDR2: LGHNA and YNFKEQ. V was pared by 0 bases and J by 4 bases, with 2 bases of the junction left unmatched. CDR3 bases: TGTGCCAGCAGCCAAGATACAGGGGTTAATGAAAAACTGTTTTTT. Its translation: CASSQDTGVNEKLFF.

This chain uses TRBV29-1 with TRBJ2-7, with 11 bases lining up with TRBD2. The junction had 3 bases not matched to a gene; V was cut back by 5 bases and J by 0 bases. Germline V CDR1 and CDR2: SQVTM, ANQGSEA. The CDR3 runs 14 residues. The CDR3 here is CSVSSGRSSYEQYF. The CDR3 DNA sequence: TGCAGCGTTTCTAGCGGGAGGTCCTCCTACGAGCAGTACTTC.

The rearrangement joins TRBV29-1 to TRBJ2-7; 7 bases match TRBD1. Trimming at V came to 5 bases and at J to 4 bases, leaving 8 bases not matched to a gene. Germline V CDR1 and CDR2: SQVTM, ANQGSEA. This CDR3 has 13 residues. CDR3: CSVSGTALYEQYF. The CDR3 DNA sequence: TGCAGCGTTTCCGGGACAGCCCTTTACGAGCAGTACTTC.

The chain carries TRBV7-3 and TRBJ2-7, with 13 positions matching TRBD2. From germline, CDR1 is SGHTA and CDR2 FQGTGA. This CDR3 region has 18 residues. The V gene end was trimmed by 5 bases and the J gene end by 0 bases; junction bases not matched to a gene: 10. The CDR3 DNA follows: TGTGCCAGCAGCCCACCCGGGACTAGCGGGACGAGCTCCTACGAGCAGTACTTC. This sequence encodes CASSPPGTSGTSSYEQYF.

The chain uses TRBV18 and TRBJ1-4; TRBD1 is a possible D gene (6 bases). The CDR3 contains 15 residues. V gave up 3 bases and J gave up 8 bases, with 16 bases separating them. Germline CDR1 and CDR2: KGHSH and LQKENI. Here the CDR3 reads CASSPYRDLSEKLFF. CDR3 bases: TGTGCCAGCTCACCTTACAGGGACTTGAGCGAAAAACTGTTTTTT. Full variable domain (remainder filled in from reference TRBV18 and TRBJ1-4): NAGVMQNPRHLVRRRGQEARLRCSPMKGHSHVYWYRQLPEEGLKFMVYLQKENIIDESGMPKERFSAEFPKEGPSILRIQQVVRGDSAAYFCASSPYRDLSEKLFFGSGTQLSVL.

The chain has TRBV4-3 and TRBJ2-3; D ambiguous. V shed 1 base and J shed 6 bases, with 14 bases lying between them. The CDR3 runs 15 residues. Germline CDR1 LGHNA, CDR2 YSLEER. The CDR3 spells CASSQGANLGDTQYF. CDR3 nucleotides: TGCGCCAGCAGCCAAGGAGCCAACCTTGGGGATACGCAGTATTTT.

In DNA, the CDR3 is TGTGCCAGCGGAGGGCGGTGGTCTGGAAACACCATATATTTT. As protein: CASGGRWSGNTIYF. The J gene is TRBJ1-3, the V gene TRBV2; D remains unclear. Germline lookup yields CDR1 SNHLY and CDR2 FYNNEI. CDR3 length: 14 residues. Trimming shortened V by 8 bases and J by 1 base, and 12 bases separated the two germline ends.

V gene TRBV7-9 combines with J gene TRBJ1-2; perhaps TRBD1 as D (6 bases). The CDR3 covers 15 residues. The V gene lost 3 bases and the J gene lost 3 bases, with 14 bases spanning the gap. The germline CDR1 and CDR2 sequences are SEHNR and FQNEAQ (reference sequence). CDR3 protein: CASSFSAGEYYGYTF. CDR3 in DNA: TGTGCCAGCAGCTTCTCGGCAGGGGAGTACTATGGCTACACCTTC.

V gene TRBV27 combines with J gene TRBJ2-2; unclear D gene. Looked up from germline, CDR1 is MNHEY and CDR2 is SMNVEV (reference sequence). The V end was cut by 6 bases, the J end by 6 bases, with 11 bases between. The CDR3 is made up of 13 amino acids. Written as DNA, the CDR3 is TGTGCCAGCAGAGTCGCCCCCCCCGGGGAGCTGTTTTTT. Translated: CASRVAPPGELFF.

This chain connects TRBV7-3 to TRBJ1-1; D is possibly TRBD1 (6 bases). Germline V gene sequence: CDR1 SGHTA, CDR2 FQGTGA. Trimming cost V 1 base and J 1 base, with 13 bases left between them. This CDR3 has 16 residues. Here the CDR3 reads CASSLNPGGANTEAFF. The CDR3 bases are TGTGCCAGCAGCTTAAACCCCGGGGGGGCGAACACTGAAGCTTTCTTT.

This sequence joins TRBV7-8 and TRBJ1-6, with 7 bases lining up with TRBD1. Germline V gives CDR1 SGHVS, CDR2 FQNEAQ. V lost 4 bases to trimming and J lost 9 bases; unmatched junction nucleotides: 6. The CDR3 sequence is 14 residues long. The chain's CDR3 is CASSSDRTLSPLHF. In DNA form, the CDR3 reads TGTGCCAGCAGCTCGGACAGGACCCTTTCACCCCTCCACTTT.

The rearrangement joins TRBV13 to TRBJ2-7, with D perhaps matching TRBD1 (6 bases). CDR3 length equals 15 residues. Germline loops: CDR1 PRHDT, CDR2 FYEKMQ (reference sequence). Trimming left V 1 base short and J 2 bases short, with 12 bases between. The CDR3 protein is CASSLDNRVAYEQYF. The CDR3 region has the DNA TGTGCCAGCAGCTTAGACAACAGGGTGGCCTACGAGCAGTACTTC.

The J gene is TRBJ1-5, the V gene TRBV7-2, with D perhaps TRBD1 (5 bases). The CDR3 runs 18 residues. Germline V gene lookup returns CDR1 SGHTA and CDR2 FQGNSA. V lost 4 bases and J 0 bases, leaving 19 bases between the germline ends. The CDR3 region has the DNA TGTGCCAGCAGCTCCTTCCCTGTGGGGACTTATAGCAATCAGCCCCAGCATTTT. Residues: CASSSFPVGTYSNQPQHF.

This chain links TRBV28 with TRBJ2-7; D possibly uses TRBD1 or TRBD2 (5 bases each). Trimming shortened V by 5 bases and J by 0 bases, and 17 bases separated the two germline ends. Germline values: CDR1 MDHEN, CDR2 SYDVKM. The CDR3 spans 16 residues. CDR3 DNA: TGTGCCAGCAGTACTAGGGGTAGTTGGGACTCCTACGAGCAGTACTTC. Translated: CASSTRGSWDSYEQYF.

This clone has a handful of counts. The chain is built from TRBV30 and TRBJ1-4; 9 nucleotides line up with TRBD1. The V gene end was trimmed by 5 bases and the J gene end by 8 bases; junction bases not matched to a gene: 6. Germline V CDR1 and CDR2: GTSNPN, SVGIG (reference sequence). This CDR3 has 13 amino acids. DNA of the CDR3: TGTGCCTGGGGGAACAGGGGGCTGGAAAAACTGTTTTTT. Translating gives CAWGNRGLEKLFF.

CDR3 coding DNA: TGTGCCAGCAGTGGGAGGGGTACAGGGGGTGGGGGCTACACCTTC. Protein product: CASSGRGTGGGGYTF. The chain recombines TRBV25-1 with TRBJ1-2; TRBD1 matches at 8 bases. This CDR3 contains 15 residues. V lost 4 bases and J lost 8; bases outside the gene matches: 12. Germline values: CDR1 MGHDK, CDR2 SYGVNS.

V usage is TRBV6-5 and J usage is TRBJ2-3; the D gene could be TRBD1 or TRBD2 (6 bases each). Germline lookup yields CDR1 MNHEY and CDR2 SVGAGI. Trimming left V 6 bases short and J 0 bases short, with 13 bases between. CDR3 size: 15 residues. The CDR3 is CASRLTGRSTDTQYF. In nucleotides, the CDR3 is TGTGCCAGCAGACTTACAGGGAGGAGCACAGATACGCAGTATTTT.

The chain carries TRBV7-3 and TRBJ1-2; 10 nucleotides agree with TRBD1. The ends lost 3 bases at V and 3 bases at J; junction bases unmatched: 1. The CDR3 runs 14 residues. Germline V CDR1 and CDR2: SGHTA, FQGTGA. The CDR3 spells CASSFGQGDYGYTF. In DNA form, the CDR3 reads TGTGCCAGCAGCTTCGGACAGGGGGACTATGGCTACACCTTC. The variable domain in full, completed from reference TRBV7-3 and TRBJ1-2, reads GAGVSQTPSNKVTEKGKYVELRCDPISGHTALYWYRQSLGQGPEFLIYFQGTGAADDSGLPNDRFFAVRPEGSVSTLKIQRTERGDSAVYLCASSFGQGDYGYTFGSGTRLTVV.